A selection of T cell receptor beta chains follows, all from one sample in a study of OX40 agonist ivuxolimab in advanced cancers. Libraries were prepared by immunoSEQ multiplex PCR; TCRdb keeps only in-frame clonotypes and omits some of them. The table lists approximately 65,000 clones, 89% of them singletons. The sample consisted of CD4+ or CD8+ T cells sorted from blood, taken in a trial of the OX40 agonist ivuxolimab. These receptors were obtained from an adult with an advanced solid tumor such as melanoma, head and neck, liver or kidney cancer. The CDR3 runs from the conserved cysteine through the conserved F or W. The D gene is left open where the match is weak.

CDR3 protein: CASSFVAGVFDEQYF; V gene: TRBV7-2; D gene: TRBD2
CDR3 protein: CASSRLGAMNTEAFF; V gene: TRBV27; D gene: -
CDR3 protein: CASSIRTSGDTGELFF; V gene: TRBV5-1; D gene: TRBD2
CDR3 protein: CASGGLAGNDEQFF; V gene: TRBV11-1; D gene: TRBD2
CDR3 protein: CASSLSGGELFF; V gene: TRBV27; D gene: -
CDR3 protein: CASLQRQGQPQHF; V gene: TRBV2; D gene: TRBD1
CDR3 protein: CASSVGQGYTDTQYF; V gene: TRBV9; D gene: TRBD1
CDR3 protein: CASSYMSGVVDEQFF; V gene: TRBV6-5; D gene: -
CDR3 protein: CASSSRQGGRAFF; V gene: TRBV28; D gene: TRBD1
CDR3 protein: CASSLDDGELFF; V gene: TRBV7-3; D gene: -
CDR3 protein: CASSLRGLAGVGEQYF; V gene: TRBV5-1; D gene: TRBD2
CDR3 protein: CASSPVRSSDTQYF; V gene: TRBV19; D gene: -
CDR3 protein: CASSPWTGGNQPQHF; V gene: TRBV18; D gene: TRBD1